Shown below are 8 T cell receptor gamma chains from a single sample sequenced in a study of Vδ1+ human thymocytes. Points from the study as a whole: Highly polyclonal TRG and TRD repertoires with Gaussian CDR3 length distributions appeared in thymus.

The template was reverse-transcribed extracted RNA. The CDR3 regions were amplified by multiplex PCR from V-gene primers to a constant-region primer. TCRdb re-called the multiplex PCR reads via CATT. This table holds about 36,000 gamma-chain clones, 20% to 25% found once. The antigens of these receptors remain unknown. The specimen was Vdelta1+ gamma-delta thymocytes from the thymus. The subset here: FACS-sorted CD3+ TCRalphabeta- TCRVdelta1+ TCRVdelta2- thymocytes. Receptors were obtained from a girl under three years old who had congenital heart surgery.

The J gene is TRGJ1 or TRGJ2, the V gene TRGV3. The CDR3 is 19 residues long. Germline lookup yields CDR1 VTNTFY and CDR2 YDVSTARD (reference sequence). J lost 5 bases, V lost 0 bases, and 22 bases had no gene match. The CDR3 region is CATWDREPGFQLPHYKKLF. CDR3 nucleotides: TGTGCCACCTGGGACAGGGAACCCGGTTTCCAACTACCCCATTATAAGAAACTCTTT.

The chain carries TRGV9 and TRGJ1 or TRGJ2. Germline CDR1 reads GITISATS; CDR2 reads ISYDGTV (reference sequence). The CDR3 is made up of 11 amino acids. J gave up 9 bases and V 4 bases, and 6 bases lay outside the gene matches. The CDR3 loop is CALWDKAKKLF. CDR3 in DNA: TGTGCCTTGTGGGACAAGGCTAAGAAACTCTTT.

With regard to this clone: The sample has other DNA sequences that encode this CDR3 too. This chain joins TRGV2 and TRGJ1 or TRGJ2. Germline CDR1 and CDR2: EGSNGY and YDSYNSKV. The CDR3 totals 14 residues. J gave up 0 bases and V 1 base, and 3 bases lay outside the gene matches. DNA of the CDR3: TGTGCCACCTGGGACGGCAAGAATTATTATAAGAAACTCTTT. This codes for CATWDGKNYYKKLF.

A word on this clone: It may be a read error: a sequence one base away is much more abundant. V gene TRGV4 combines with J gene TRGJ1 or TRGJ2. The CDR3 is 11 residues long. The V gene end was trimmed by 4 bases and the J gene end by 10 bases; junction bases not matched to a gene: 7. CDR1 EGSTGY and CDR2 YDSYTSSV come from the germline V gene. As DNA, the CDR3 is TGTGCCACCTGGGACGGGGCCAAGAAACTCTTT. It codes for CATWDGAKKLF.

In this sample, this clone turned up a few times. This CDR3 is also generated by other DNA sequences in the sample. The chain recombines TRGV8 with TRGJP1. The CDR3 spans 14 residues. V trimming: 5 bases; J trimming: 0 bases; junction bases outside the gene matches: 3. CDR1 and CDR2 (germline): VENAVY, YDSYNSRV. CDR3 sequence reads: CATWGYTTGWFKIF. The CDR3 DNA reads TGTGCCACCTGGGGCTATACCACTGGTTGGTTCAAGATATTT.

The V call is TRGV3, the J call TRGJ1 or TRGJ2. CDR1 is VTNTFY and CDR2 is YDVSTARD in the germline V gene (reference sequence). The V and J ends lost 3 bases and 3 bases, in that order; junction bases with no gene match: 11. The CDR3 consists of 15 residues. The CDR3 coding sequence is TGTGCCACCTGGGACGAAGGGCGGGGTTATTATAAGAAACTCTTT. As protein: CATWDEGRGYYKKLF.

V and J are TRGV8 and TRGJ1 or TRGJ2. The trim removed 5 bases at V and 2 bases at J, leaving 6 bases unmatched. CDR1 VENAVY and CDR2 YDSYNSRV come from the germline V gene. The CDR3 runs to 13 residues. The CDR3 bases are TGTGCCACCTGGGGCGGTGATTATTATAAGAAACTCTTT. Its protein product is CATWGGDYYKKLF.

Remarks on this clone: Possible read error: a much larger clone is one base away. The chain combines TRGV9 with TRGJ1 or TRGJ2. V was clipped by 5 bases and J by 14 bases; unmatched bases: 6. The CDR3 extends over 9 amino acids. CDR1 and CDR2 from the germline V gene are GITISATS and ISYDGTV (reference sequence). The CDR3 bases are TGTGCCTTGTGGGGCGAACAACTCTTT. Its translation is CALWGEQLF.